A single sample is the source of the 16 T cell receptor beta chains below, sequenced in a study of CD8+ T cells in alopecia areata. Treatment here: oral pan-JAK inhibitor, 5-10 mg twice daily. After isolation, RNA underwent reverse transcription to generate cDNA as the sequencing template. This table comes from immunoSEQ multiplex PCR, and its TCRdb copy is limited to in-frame clones, with some not included. The table has about 190,000 clones, over 55% seen once. Sequencing used CD4+ T cells sorted from blood, obtained at week 24, from a patient treated with tofacitinib. The receptors come from a human donor with alopecia areata.

In this sample, this clone turned up once. CDR3 residues: CSATAGVNTQYF. The CDR3, as DNA: TGCAGCGCAACGGCAGGGGTAAATACGCAGTATTTT. The rearrangement links TRBV29-1 to TRBJ2-3, with TRBD1 as a possible D gene (6 bases). This CDR3 contains 12 residues. From germline, CDR1 is SQVTM and CDR2 ANQGSEA. The V and J ends lost 7 bases and 7 bases respectively, with 15 bases between them.

This chain joins TRBV7-2 and TRBJ2-7; D could derive from TRBD1 or TRBD2 (5 bases each). CDR1 is SGHTA and CDR2 is FQGNSA in the germline V gene. V lost 6 bases and J 2 bases, leaving 17 bases between the germline ends. The CDR3 covers 15 residues. The CDR3 loop is CASRRFGGPPYEQYF. CDR3 nucleotide sequence: TGTGCCAGCAGGCGTTTTGGGGGTCCCCCCTACGAGCAGTACTTC.

The J gene is TRBJ2-5, the V gene TRBV29-1, with TRBD1 matching over 9 bases. Germline CDR1 is SQVTM and CDR2 is ANQGSEA. The length of the CDR3 is 12 residues. V trimming: 8 bases; J trimming: 3 bases; junction bases outside the gene matches: 4. The CDR3 DNA sequence: TGCAGCCAACAGGGGGCAGAAGAGACCCAGTACTTC. Protein sequence: CSQQGAEETQYF.

In its sample, this clone was seen once. Other DNA sequences in this sample translate to the same CDR3. The CDR3 nucleotides read TGCAGTGCTAGCCAGGATACGCAGTATTTT. Its protein is CSASQDTQYF. This rearrangement joins TRBV20-1 to TRBJ2-3, with unresolved D. V lost 3 bases, J lost 6 bases, and 4 bases lay in between. CDR1 DFQATT and CDR2 SNEGSKA come from the germline V gene (reference sequence). The CDR3 is made up of 10 amino acids.

The rearrangement joins TRBV2 to TRBJ1-1, with D unclear. Per germline, CDR1 SNHLY and CDR2 FYNNEI. The CDR3 length is 16 residues. V lost 7 bases and J 1 base, leaving 19 bases between the germline ends. The CDR3 reads CASTEPPQEGNTEAFF. CDR3 bases: TGTGCCAGCACCGAGCCCCCCCAGGAGGGGAACACTGAAGCTTTCTTT.

The chain has TRBV5-6 and TRBJ2-3; D is undetermined. V lost 0 bases and J lost 2, with 10 bases in between. The CDR3 runs to 15 residues. Germline V lookup: CDR1 SGHDT, CDR2 YYEEEE. The CDR3 reads CASSLGPAFTDTQYF. The CDR3 DNA sequence: TGTGCCAGCAGCTTGGGACCGGCCTTCACAGATACGCAGTATTTT. The complete variable domain, with remaining parts taken from reference TRBV5-6 and TRBJ2-3, reads DAGVTQSPTHLIKTRGQQVTLRCSPKSGHDTVSWYQQALGQGPQFIFQYYEEEERQRGNFPDRFSGHQFPNYSSELNVNALLLGDSALYLCASSLGPAFTDTQYFGPGTRLTVL.

The V call is TRBV30, the J call TRBJ2-7; no definite D call. CDR3 size: 12 residues. V was shortened by 1 base and J by 2 bases, with 6 bases between the two germline ends. CDR1 is GTSNPN, CDR2 SVGIG, per germline (reference sequence). For the CDR3, the DNA is TGTGCCTGGAGTGCGACCCCCTACGAGCAGTACTTC. This codes for CAWSATPYEQYF.

This chain uses TRBV11-2 with TRBJ2-3; TRBD2 agrees at 8 bases. The V gene's germline CDR1 is SGHAT and CDR2 FQNNGV. The V segment lost 2 bases and the J segment 1 base; nucleotides outside the gene matches: 2. This CDR3 has 15 amino acids. The CDR3 reads CASSLWRGGTDTQYF. The CDR3 DNA is TGTGCCAGCAGCTTATGGCGGGGGGGCACAGATACGCAGTATTTT.

The genes are TRBV9 and TRBJ1-2; 8 bases line up with TRBD1. V lost 0 bases to trimming and J lost 4 bases; unmatched junction nucleotides: 11. CDR3 size: 17 residues. Per the germline V gene, CDR1 is SGDLS and CDR2 is YYNGEE. The CDR3 DNA sequence: TGTGCCAGCAGCGTAGGAGGGACAGGAGGGGCTCTCTATGGCTACACCTTC. It translates to CASSVGGTGGALYGYTF.

The rearrangement links TRBV5-5 to TRBJ2-6; 9 bases match TRBD1. The V gene end was trimmed by 7 bases and the J gene end by 8 bases; junction bases not matched to a gene: 7. CDR1 SGHKS and CDR2 YYEKEE come from the germline V gene (reference sequence). This CDR3 has 14 amino acids. DNA of the CDR3: TGTGCCAGCGGGGACAGGGAGGGATCCAACGTCCTGACTTTC. Residues: CASGDREGSNVLTF.

In its sample, this clone was seen a few times. The rearrangement joins TRBV29-1 to TRBJ1-5; D uncertain. Germline V lookup: CDR1 SQVTM, CDR2 ANQGSEA. This CDR3 region has 14 residues. The V gene lost 7 bases and the J gene lost 1 base, with 14 bases spanning the gap. CDR3 residues: CSASGLGSNQPQHF. CDR3 nucleotides: TGCAGCGCCTCGGGGTTGGGCAGCAATCAGCCCCAGCATTTT.

The chain is built from TRBV11-3 and TRBJ1-1, with 9 bases lining up with TRBD1. Trimming cost V 5 bases and J 2 bases; bases outside gene matches: 3. In germline, CDR1 is SGHNT, CDR2 YENEEA. This CDR3 is 14 amino acids long. The CDR3 is CASSLQGANTEAFF. CDR3 bases: TGTGCCAGCAGCCTACAGGGGGCTAACACTGAAGCTTTCTTT. The full variable domain, its missing parts supplied by reference TRBV11-3 and TRBJ1-1, is EAGVVQSPRYKIIEKKQPVAFWCNPISGHNTLYWYLQNLGQGPELLIRYENEEAVDDSQLPKDRFSAERLKGVDSTLKIQPAELGDSAVYLCASSLQGANTEAFFGQGTRLTVV.

This clone was recorded at least ten times. V gene TRBV12-5 combines with J gene TRBJ2-4; D gene unclear. With 2 bases removed from V and 9 bases from J, the gap between germline ends came to 8 bases. Germline values: CDR1 LGHNT, CDR2 FRNRAP. The CDR3 loop spans 12 amino acids. CDR3 DNA: TGTGCTAGTGGTTTGAGGACGAGCATTCAGTACTTC. Its translation: CASGLRTSIQYF.

The sample holds a few counts of this clone. This chain connects TRBV5-1 to TRBJ2-3, with 14 bases identical to TRBD2. The CDR3 has 18 amino acids. With 4 bases clipped from V and 0 bases from J, the junction kept 7 bases outside the gene matches. Germline V CDR1 and CDR2: SGHRS, YFSETQ. As DNA, the CDR3 is TGCGCCAGCAGCCCGGGACTAGCGGGGGCTTCTAGCACAGATACGCAGTATTTT. Protein sequence: CASSPGLAGASSTDTQYF.

The chain recombines TRBV10-2 with TRBJ1-1, with D possibly being TRBD1 (6 bases). The germline gives CDR1 WSHSY, CDR2 SAAADI. The CDR3 runs 14 residues. V shed 5 bases and J shed 6 bases, with 16 bases lying between them. CDR3 nucleotides: TGCGCCAGCAGTCAACAGGGATTTAGCGCTGAAGCTTTCTTT. This encodes CASSQQGFSAEAFF.

The CDR3 nucleotides are TGTGCCAGCAGCTTAGCGCGCGAGGGTTCACCCCTCCACTTT. It translates to CASSLAREGSPLHF. The chain uses TRBV7-6 and TRBJ1-6; no definite D call. This CDR3 region has 14 residues. CDR1 is SGHVS and CDR2 is FNYEAQ in the germline V gene. Trimming removed 0 bases from V and 9 bases from J, with 9 bases in between.